This T cell receptor beta chain was sequenced in a study of a mutant IDH1 vaccine in newly diagnosed glioma. Turning to the study itself: Sex distribution of treated patients was approximately 60% male and 37.5% female; mean age was around 40 years. Earlier care involved radiotherapy, temozolomide, or both, and the majority received both. The study's findings and limits: Immune responses induced by the vaccine were seen in roughly 93% of patients, spanning multiple MHC alleles.

Of note for this clone: The target antigen is unknown.

The time point here: baseline, week 1 (first vaccination visit). Treatment meaning: pre-vaccination baseline after standard-of-care therapy. Here immunoSEQ multiplex PCR was the method, and the copy in TCRdb shows in-frame clones only, minus some. The sample has 60,000 to 75,000 clones; 75% to 85% are singletons. The sequences come from PBMCs, collected from a glioma patient treated with radiotherapy, temozolomide or both. The receptor was derived from a man aged 45-60 years with glioma.

The CDR3 sequence: CASSQEVGRVEKLFF. The CDR3 DNA follows: TGCGCCAGCAGCCAAGAGGTAGGCAGGGTGGAAAAACTGTTTTTT. The chain recombines TRBV4-3 with TRBJ1-4, with D perhaps TRBD1 (5 bases). Germline-derived CDR1 and CDR2 are LGHNA and YSLEER. CDR3 length: 15 amino acids. V was clipped by 0 bases and J by 8 bases, with 13 bases between them.